These 5 T cell receptor beta chains came from one sample sequenced in a study of T cell responses to AZD1222 COVID-19 vaccine. Only in-frame clones appear in the TCRdb table, and some are missing; sequencing was by immunoSEQ multiplex PCR. Of some 150,000 clones listed, over 85% are singletons. The sample in question was peripheral blood, obtained on day 0 of MenACWY control vaccination. The receptors stem from an adult in good health.

V and J are TRBV6-1 and TRBJ1-4; the D gene is possibly TRBD1 (6 bases). This CDR3 is built from 15 residues. Germline V gives CDR1 MNHNS, CDR2 SASEGT. Trimming pared 2 bases from V and 10 bases from J, leaving 17 bases between. This CDR3 is CASSEPMRGEGKLFF. The CDR3 DNA reads as TGTGCCAGCAGTGAACCGATGAGGGGGGAGGGAAAACTGTTTTTT.

This sequence joins TRBV15 and TRBJ2-4; D is ambiguous. The CDR3 spans 15 residues. The germline V and J ends were trimmed by 0 bases and 9 bases, with 15 bases remaining between them. CDR1 and CDR2 from the germline V gene are LNHNV and YYDKDF (reference sequence). CDR3 DNA sequence: TGTGCCACCAGCAGAGATTCGGCACCCAATGGCATTCAGTACTTC. This gives the protein CATSRDSAPNGIQYF.

The CDR3 nucleotides read TGTGCCAGCAGCAAGGACGGTTATGGCTACACCTTC. Translation gives CASSKDGYGYTF. The rearrangement links TRBV11-3 to TRBJ1-2, with no clear D. The V end lost 5 bases, the J end lost 5 bases, and 9 bases lay between the germline ends. The CDR3 is made up of 12 amino acids. Per the germline V gene, CDR1 is SGHNT and CDR2 is YENEEA.

The chain uses TRBV28 and TRBJ1-2, with 8 bases matching TRBD1. V was pared by 5 bases and J by 4 bases, with 15 bases of the junction left unmatched. This CDR3 comprises 17 residues. CDR1 is MDHEN, CDR2 SYDVKM, per germline. The CDR3 DNA follows: TGTGCCAGCAGTCCCCTGGGGACAGGAGCCGCTCTCTATGGCTACACCTTC. It encodes CASSPLGTGAALYGYTF.

This chain uses TRBV14 with TRBJ2-2; D perhaps matches TRBD1 (5 bases). Trimming stripped 6 bases from V and 0 bases from J, with 11 bases between. CDR1 is SGHDN and CDR2 is FVKESK in the germline V gene. The CDR3 consists of 15 residues. The CDR3: CASREGRANTGELFF. Here the CDR3 DNA reads TGTGCCAGCAGGGAAGGCAGGGCGAACACCGGGGAGCTGTTTTTT.